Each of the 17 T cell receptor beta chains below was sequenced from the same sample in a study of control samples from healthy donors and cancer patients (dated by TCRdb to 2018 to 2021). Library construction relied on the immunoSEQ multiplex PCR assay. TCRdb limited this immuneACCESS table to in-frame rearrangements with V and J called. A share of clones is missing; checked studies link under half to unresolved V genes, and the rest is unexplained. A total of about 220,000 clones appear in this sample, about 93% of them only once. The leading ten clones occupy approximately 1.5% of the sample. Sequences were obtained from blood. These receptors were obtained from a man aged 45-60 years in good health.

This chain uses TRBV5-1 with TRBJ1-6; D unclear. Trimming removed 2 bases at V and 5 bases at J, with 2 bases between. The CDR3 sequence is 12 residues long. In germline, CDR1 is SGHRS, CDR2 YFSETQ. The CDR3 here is CASSLNNSPLHF. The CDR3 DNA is TGCGCCAGCAGCTTAAATAATTCACCCCTCCACTTT.

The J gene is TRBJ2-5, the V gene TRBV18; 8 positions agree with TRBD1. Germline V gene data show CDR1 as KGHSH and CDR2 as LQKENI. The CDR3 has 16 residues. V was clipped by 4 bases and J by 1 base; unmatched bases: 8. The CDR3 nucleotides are TGTGCCAGCTCACTATCGAGGGGGACAGGCCAAGAGACCCAGTACTTC. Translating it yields CASSLSRGTGQETQYF. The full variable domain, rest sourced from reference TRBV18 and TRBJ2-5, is NAGVMQNPRHLVRRRGQEARLRCSPMKGHSHVYWYRQLPEEGLKFMVYLQKENIIDESGMPKERFSAEFPKEGPSILRIQQVVRGDSAAYFCASSLSRGTGQETQYFGPGTRLLVL.

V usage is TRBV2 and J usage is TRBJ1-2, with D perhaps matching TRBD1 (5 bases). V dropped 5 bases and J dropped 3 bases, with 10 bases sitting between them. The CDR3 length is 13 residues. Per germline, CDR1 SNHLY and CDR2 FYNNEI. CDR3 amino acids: CASSYFRDYGYTF. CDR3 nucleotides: TGTGCCAGCAGTTACTTCAGGGACTATGGCTACACCTTC.

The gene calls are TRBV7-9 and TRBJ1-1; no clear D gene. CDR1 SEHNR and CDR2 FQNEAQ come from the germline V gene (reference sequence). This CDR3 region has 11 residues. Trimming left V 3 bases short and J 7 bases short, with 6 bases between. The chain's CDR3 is CASSFGIEAFF. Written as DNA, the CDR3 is TGTGCCAGCAGCTTTGGGATTGAAGCTTTCTTT.

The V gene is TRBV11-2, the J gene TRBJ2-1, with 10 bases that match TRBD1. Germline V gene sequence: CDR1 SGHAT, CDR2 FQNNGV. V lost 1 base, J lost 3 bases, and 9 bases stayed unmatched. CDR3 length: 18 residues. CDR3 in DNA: TGTGCCAGCAGCTTAGTTGTAATATGGACAGGGGGCTACAATGAGCAGTTCTTC. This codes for CASSLVVIWTGGYNEQFF. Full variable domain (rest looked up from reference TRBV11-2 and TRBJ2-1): EAGVAQSPRYKIIEKRQSVAFWCNPISGHATLYWYQQILGQGPKLLIQFQNNGVVDDSQLPKDRFSAERLKGVDSTLKIQPAKLEDSAVYLCASSLVVIWTGGYNEQFFGPGTRLTVL.

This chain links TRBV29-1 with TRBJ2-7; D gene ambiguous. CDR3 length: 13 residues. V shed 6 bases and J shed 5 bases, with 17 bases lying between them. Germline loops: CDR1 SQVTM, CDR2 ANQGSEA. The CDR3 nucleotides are TGCAGCGTCACGACCCAGGTCAACAACGAGCAGTACTTC. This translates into CSVTTQVNNEQYF.

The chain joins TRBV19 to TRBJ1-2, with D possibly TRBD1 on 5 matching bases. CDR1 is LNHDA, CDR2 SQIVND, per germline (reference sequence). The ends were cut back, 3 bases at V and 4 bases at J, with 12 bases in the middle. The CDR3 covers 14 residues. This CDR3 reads CASSINPDSYGYTF. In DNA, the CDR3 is TGTGCCAGTAGTATCAATCCCGACAGCTATGGCTACACCTTC.

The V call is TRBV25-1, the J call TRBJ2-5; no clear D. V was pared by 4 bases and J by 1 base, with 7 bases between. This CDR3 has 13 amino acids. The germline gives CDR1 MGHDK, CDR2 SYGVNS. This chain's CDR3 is CASSAQFQETQYF. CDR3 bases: TGTGCCAGCAGTGCACAGTTCCAAGAGACCCAGTACTTC.

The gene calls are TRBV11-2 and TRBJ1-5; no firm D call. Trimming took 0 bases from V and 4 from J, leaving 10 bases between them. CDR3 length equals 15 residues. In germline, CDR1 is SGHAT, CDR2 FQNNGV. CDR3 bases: TGTGCCAGCAGCTTAGATCGCCAGTTTAATCAGCCCCAGCATTTT. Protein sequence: CASSLDRQFNQPQHF. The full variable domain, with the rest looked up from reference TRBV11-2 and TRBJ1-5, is EAGVAQSPRYKIIEKRQSVAFWCNPISGHATLYWYQQILGQGPKLLIQFQNNGVVDDSQLPKDRFSAERLKGVDSTLKIQPAKLEDSAVYLCASSLDRQFNQPQHFGDGTRLSIL.

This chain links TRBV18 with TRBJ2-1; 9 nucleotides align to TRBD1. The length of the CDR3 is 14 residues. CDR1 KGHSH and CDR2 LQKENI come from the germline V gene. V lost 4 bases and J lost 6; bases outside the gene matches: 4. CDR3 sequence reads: CASSLGQGSNEQFF. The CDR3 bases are TGTGCCAGCTCACTTGGACAGGGGTCCAATGAGCAGTTCTTC.

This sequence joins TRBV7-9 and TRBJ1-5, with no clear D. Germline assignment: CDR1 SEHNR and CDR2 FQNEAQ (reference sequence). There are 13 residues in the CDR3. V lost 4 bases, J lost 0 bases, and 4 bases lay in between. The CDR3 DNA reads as TGTGCCAGCAGCTCCGATAGCAATCAGCCCCAGCATTTT. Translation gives CASSSDSNQPQHF.

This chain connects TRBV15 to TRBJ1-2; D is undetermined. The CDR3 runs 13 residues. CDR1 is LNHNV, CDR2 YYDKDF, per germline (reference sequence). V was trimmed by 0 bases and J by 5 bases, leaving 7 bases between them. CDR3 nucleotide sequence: TGTGCCACCAGCAGAGATGTGGCTTATGGCTACACCTTC. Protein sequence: CATSRDVAYGYTF.

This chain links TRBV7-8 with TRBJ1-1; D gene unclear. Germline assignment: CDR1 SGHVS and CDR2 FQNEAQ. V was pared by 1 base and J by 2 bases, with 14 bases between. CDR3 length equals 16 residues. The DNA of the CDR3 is TGTGCCAGCAGCTTAGGGCCCCGGACGGCAAACACTGAAGCTTTCTTT. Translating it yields CASSLGPRTANTEAFF.

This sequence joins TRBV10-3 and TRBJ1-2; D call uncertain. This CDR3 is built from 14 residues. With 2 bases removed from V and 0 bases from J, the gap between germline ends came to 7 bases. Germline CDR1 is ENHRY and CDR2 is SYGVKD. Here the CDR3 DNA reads TGTGCCATCAGTGAGGCAGCCACTAACTATGGCTACACCTTC. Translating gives CAISEAATNYGYTF.

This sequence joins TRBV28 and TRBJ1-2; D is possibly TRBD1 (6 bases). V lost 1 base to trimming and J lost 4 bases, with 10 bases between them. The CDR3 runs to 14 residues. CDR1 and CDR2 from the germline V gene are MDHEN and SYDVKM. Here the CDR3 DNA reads TGTGCCAGCAGTTTATCGGGGGCGTCCTATGGCTACACCTTC. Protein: CASSLSGASYGYTF.

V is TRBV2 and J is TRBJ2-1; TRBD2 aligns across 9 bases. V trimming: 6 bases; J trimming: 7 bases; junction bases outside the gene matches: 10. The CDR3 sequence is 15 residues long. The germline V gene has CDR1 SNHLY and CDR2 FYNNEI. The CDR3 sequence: CASRGAGGPQNEQFF. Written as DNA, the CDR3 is TGTGCCAGCAGGGGAGCGGGGGGACCGCAAAATGAGCAGTTCTTC.

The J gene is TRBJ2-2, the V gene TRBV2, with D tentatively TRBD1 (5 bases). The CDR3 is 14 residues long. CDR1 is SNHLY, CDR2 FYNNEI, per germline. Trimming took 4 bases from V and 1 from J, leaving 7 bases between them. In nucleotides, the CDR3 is TGTGCCAGCAGTGGACAGATGAACACCGGGGAGCTGTTTTTT. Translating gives CASSGQMNTGELFF.